A selection of T cell receptor beta chains follows, all from one sample in a study of control samples from healthy donors and cancer patients. The table came from immunoSEQ multiplex PCR; TCRdb's copy has only in-frame clones and leaves some out. The sample lists around 140,000 clones; approximately 93% were seen once. The sample consisted of blood. Receptors originate from a man in his late teens or twenties in good health. Each CDR3 is given with its conserved first and last residue. Each record gives: J gene, D gene, clone size, V gene, CDR3 DNA, CDR3 protein. A D gene is named only where the DNA matches it firmly. Not every row has a clone size; where given, it reads once, few, many or a size class.

>TRBJ1-5|-|-|TRBV28
TGTGCCAGCAGTCTCCTTCGTACATCGTATGGCCCACCCCAGCATTTT
CASSLLRTSYGPPQHF
>TRBJ2-1|-|-|TRBV11-2
TGTGCCAGCAGCTTAGTAAACGCGGGGATAAACAGTGAGCAGTTCTTC
CASSLVNAGINSEQFF
>TRBJ2-2|-|-|TRBV3-1/TRBV3-2
TGTGCCAGCAGCCAAGGGGGGTGGAGAGCCGCGAACACCGGGGAGCTGTTTTTT
CASSQGGWRAANTGELFF
>TRBJ2-3|-|-|TRBV9
TGTGCCAGCAGCTTTGAGGGTTTTTTCGGCACAGATACGCAGTATTTT
CASSFEGFFGTDTQYF
>TRBJ2-1|-|once|TRBV6-2/TRBV6-3
TGTGCCAGCAGTTACGAAGCCTACAATGAGCAGTTCTTC
CASSYEAYNEQFF
>TRBJ1-2|-|-|TRBV14
TGTGCCAGCAGCCAAGATAGGACAGCAAACTATGGCTACACCTTC
CASSQDRTANYGYTF
>TRBJ1-1|TRBD1|-|TRBV7-9
TGTGCCAGCAGCTCCAGGGACAGCAACACTGAAGCTTTCTTT
CASSSRDSNTEAFF
>TRBJ2-3|-|-|TRBV7-9
TGTGCCAGCAGCGTAGGGACTCAAGGGGCTTGGGATACGCAGTATTTT
CASSVGTQGAWDTQYF
>TRBJ1-5|-|-|TRBV7-2
TGTGCCAGCAGCTTAGGGGCGGACCCGGCCCAGCATTTT
CASSLGADPAQHF
>TRBJ2-1|-|-|TRBV9
TGTGCCAGCAGCGCGCCCAATAATGAGCAGTTCTTC
CASSAPNNEQFF
>TRBJ2-7|TRBD2|-|TRBV5-1
TGCGCCAGCAGCTTGACTAGCGGGGCCTACGAGCAGTACTTC
CASSLTSGAYEQYF
>TRBJ2-7|-|-|TRBV6-5
TGTGCCAGCAGTTTACTGGGGCGCTACGAGCAGTACTTC
CASSLLGRYEQYF
>TRBJ2-7|TRBD2|once|TRBV19
TGTGCCAGTAGTTTTACTAGCGGCTACGAGCAGTACTTC
CASSFTSGYEQYF
>TRBJ1-5|-|-|TRBV25-1
TGTGCCAGCAGTGATAGTGAGCCACTCGCCGGCAATCAGCCCCAGCATTTT
CASSDSEPLAGNQPQHF
>TRBJ2-3|-|-|TRBV9
TGTGCCAGCAGCTTTGCCTTTGGGGATACGCAGTATTTT
CASSFAFGDTQYF
>TRBJ2-3|TRBD1|-|TRBV7-9
TGTGCCAGCAGCTCAGGACAGGGTGCGGATACGCAGTATTTT
CASSSGQGADTQYF
>TRBJ2-7|-|-|TRBV6-2/TRBV6-3
TGTGCCAGCAGTTACTCATCGGGGGACGAGCAGTACTTC
CASSYSSGDEQYF
>TRBJ2-1|-|-|TRBV10-3
TGTGCCATCAGTGAACCGGGAGACCACAATGAGCAGTTCTTC
CAISEPGDHNEQFF
>TRBJ2-7|-|-|TRBV27
TGTGCCAGCAGTTTAATGGGACAAAGCTACGAGCAGTACTTC
CASSLMGQSYEQYF
>TRBJ1-1|-|once|TRBV18
TGTGCCAGCTCACCACTACGAAACGAAGCTTTCTTT
CASSPLRNEAFF
>TRBJ1-2|-|-|TRBV4-1
TGCGCCAGCAGCCAACGGGGGGACTATGGCTACACCTTC
CASSQRGDYGYTF
>TRBJ2-3|-|-|TRBV15
TGTGCCACCAGCATCGAGGAGCGCACAGATACGCAGTATTTT
CATSIEERTDTQYF
>TRBJ2-7|TRBD2|-|TRBV6-5
TGTGCCCACGGCCCTTCGCGGCTAGCGGGAGGCGAGCAGTACTTC
CAHGPSRLAGGEQYF
>TRBJ2-1|-|-|TRBV30
TGTGCCTGGAGGGGACGCGGAAAATACAATGAGCAGTTCTTC
CAWRGRGKYNEQFF